This TCR beta chain was found in a study of cytomegalovirus exposure and HLA in healthy donors. Germline values: CDR1 MGHRA, CDR2 YSYEKL. The CDR3 length is 16 residues. V shed 6 bases, J shed 6 bases, and the junction held 15 bases outside the gene matches. Vbeta (60) and Jbeta (13) primers were used in the PCR. Only in-frame clones appear in the TCRdb table, and some are missing; sequencing was by immunoSEQ multiplex PCR. The sample includes a few hundred thousand clones, just under 85% seen only once; the top ten take roughly 0.58%. Sequencing input: PBMCs. This chain joins TRBV4-1 and TRBJ2-3, with 7 nucleotides matching TRBD1. The sequence came from a woman aged 40 to 50 in good health and CMV-seronegative. The CDR3 region is CASRPVGDRSYDTQYF. CDR3 nucleotide sequence: TGCGCCAGCAGACCTGTGGGGGACAGATCCTACGATACGCAGTATTTT.